The sequence of this TCR beta chain was determined in a study of cytomegalovirus exposure and HLA in healthy donors (TCRdb year 2017). Notes on the research overall: An earlier analysis of some 620 of the donors reported 250 to 350 Gb of sequence data and 90 million to 120 million unique TCR beta sequences obtained from some 200 million T cells. In a later analysis, previously published TCR beta repertoires from several hundred donors were re-analyzed and high-resolution HLA genotyping was added so that TCR occurrence patterns could be studied. Typing coverage differed by locus: A, B, C, DRB1 and DQB1 were typed in roughly 629-630 donors, DQA1 in about 500, DPA1 in 606, and DPB1 in just under 490. To predict cytomegalovirus infection status, the study combined high-throughput TCR immunosequencing, statistical association of individual TCRs with disease status, and machine learning. An earlier analysis of 587 of the donors applied high-throughput TCR beta sequencing to assess whether each TCR beta V gene segment acted as functional or pseudogenic. Both class I and class II loci were covered by HLA typing, at four-digit resolution. Genome-wide SNP genotypes for about 65% of the roughly 700 donors were used in a later genetic analysis, which treated that subset as a discovery cohort. The study profiled the T cell repertoires of 500 to 800 subjects by immunosequencing and related them to cytomegalovirus serostatus. All discovery cohort repertoires had been generated on a single sequencing platform. A separate validation cohort of some 130 different subjects was used in addition to the roughly 620-subject first cohort. The aim of the study was to test whether cataloging public T cell receptors could identify signatures of past pathogen exposure. Donor age, sex, ethnicity and CMV serostatus were compiled together with the repertoire data. An early release covering roughly 580 HLA-typed donors comprised about 300 gigabases of sequencing data and about 90 million unique TCR sequences. Roughly 5 DR-DQ haplotypes were handled as single units for association and clustering because linkage in the cohort was strong. Of the roughly 400 genotyped donors, 65% to 90% fell in the genetic ancestry cluster associated with self-reported Caucasian donors. Among about 410 genotyped donors of the cohort, an average of roughly 230,000 unique TCR beta nucleotide sequences was sequenced per donor, of which approximately 19% were non-productive. The later analysis used no new phenotypic data to find candidate immune exposures, relying instead on TCR beta sequences and their occurrence across donors.

Libraries came from the immunoSEQ multiplex PCR assay. A mixture of 60 forward primers for TCR Vbeta segments and 13 reverse primers for TCR Jbeta segments was used in the multiplex PCR. The CDR3 region of rearranged TCR beta genes was amplified from genomic DNA by a multiplex PCR assay. The Illumina HiSeq System was used to sequence the amplified TCR beta libraries as 87-base-pair reads. On the study's bioinformatics: Across the 670 or so repertoires, a later analysis counted roughly 84 million unique TCR beta chains, around 10 million of which were shared by at least two donors. Raw reads were error-corrected and collapsed into unique sequences by a nearest-neighbor algorithm in which closely related sequences were merged to remove PCR and sequencing errors. CDR3 sequences were aligned to IMGT reference sequences to assign V, D and J gene segments. For a sequence to be retained, a match of at least six nucleotides was required to both a V gene segment and a J gene segment. Rearrangements were classified as productive when the CDR3 lacked stop codons and remained in frame with V and J, and all other rearrangements were classified as non-productive. Following IMGT convention, CDR3 was defined as the stretch from the second conserved V-encoded cysteine to the conserved J-encoded phenylalanine. The earlier analysis of about 590 of the donors excluded sequences that lacked an unambiguous match to a single V gene segment. In an earlier analysis of approximately 590 of the donors, V segments were called functional above 56.7% productive rearrangements and were called segregating when the between-donor standard deviation exceeded 5%. A statistical classification framework was built for diagnosing cytomegalovirus status from the catalog of TCR beta chain sequences. A later analysis assigned V and J genes by comparing TCR nucleotide sequences with IMGT/GENE-DB human TR gene sequences. In a later analysis, CDR3 sequences and most-parsimonious VDJ recombination scenarios were assigned using the TCRdist pipeline. In a later analysis, each TCR beta chain was defined by its CDR3 amino acid sequence together with its V-gene family, and reads lacking a unique V-gene family were excluded. To address suspected cross-contamination and a sequencing artifact, a later analysis removed roughly 640 highly shared, low-generation-probability nucleotide sequences. A later analysis calculated a clonal expansion index for each public chain from normalized within-repertoire ranks of inferred template counts. In a later analysis, generation probabilities were computed using a VDJ recombination model fitted to out-of-frame rearrangements, and the results were checked against IGoR. In a later analysis, TCR-TCR, TCR-HLA and TCR-CMV co-occurrence was scored with hypergeometric tests, and a repertoire-size bias correction was applied to TCR pairs. False discovery rates were estimated in a later analysis by permuting HLA or CMV assignments 20 times. In a later analysis, co-occurring TCRs were grouped with DBSCAN, and TCRdist sequence similarity was added when clustering was performed within HLA-allele-positive subsets. For co-occurrence clustering, repertoires with fewer than 30,000 or more than 120,000 public chains were excluded, along with about five repertoires with anomalous nucleotide sharing. Sourced from immuneACCESS, this table was stored by TCRdb with only in-frame sequences that have V and J called. A share of the clones is absent; for the studies checked, an unresolved V gene accounts for under half, and the remainder has no known explanation. V and J calls and clone size are copied from that table; D and trimming were computed from the DNA. The sample table holds about 93,000 clones, of which nearly 80% were seen once. Around 3.2% of the sample belongs to the ten largest clones.

For this clone: Which antigen it targets is not known. Base qualities are not recorded, but no much larger clone differs from it by a single base.

The CDR1 and CDR2 encoded by the germline V gene are SQVTM and ANQGSEA. Including cysteine and phenylalanine, the CDR3 has 14 amino acids. Kept here is only the CDR3 DNA, which spans 42 bases and is read in frame from base 1. Germline trimming: 2 bases from V, 4 bases from J; junction bases outside gene matches: 5. Here is what the overall study found, with its caveats: A few of the identified cytomegalovirus-associated TCR beta chains were confirmed in vitro to be specific for cytomegalovirus antigens. Linkage disequilibrium might explain the correlated functional status among segregating V segments, but an unknown experimental factor could not be excluded. A later analysis found that most CMV-associated TCR beta chains appeared HLA-restricted, with HLA associations seemingly driven largely by CMV exposure. CMV serostatus was the only immune exposure information available for the cohort. Specific HLA alleles were associated with some 15,000 TCR beta sequences at a false discovery rate of 0.05 in a later analysis. A later genetic analysis reported fewer N-insertions in productive TCRs among donors in an Asian-associated ancestry cluster than the roughly 700-donor mean. A further reported finding was that TCR beta sequences accurately predicted the HLA-A and HLA-B alleles for most subjects in the first cohort. This cohort had only TCR beta chains sequenced, and the lack of alpha or paired-chain data limited which features could be detected. The classifier was reported to diagnose cytomegalovirus status with high specificity and sensitivity in both the original and validation cohorts. According to a later analysis, parvovirus B19, influenza, CMV and Epstein-Barr virus appeared linked to several top co-occurrence clusters. Most TCR sequences were seen in very few donors, while some public TCRs were found in many individuals. A group of highly shared sequence variants was considered likely to be a technical artifact of the sequencing pipeline. The 87-base-pair reads could not distinguish some IMGT-functional V segments, including TRBV6-2 and TRBV6-3, so those segments were excluded. Because some donors lacked HLA typing at each locus, the association tests relied only on the typed subset. In a later analysis, HLA-associated TCR beta chains were found to be more clonally expanded and to have lower generation probabilities than equally common non-associated chains. According to a later analysis, TCR association rates differed among HLA loci, with DRB1 alleles showing the most associated TCRs and HLA-C alleles showing the fewest. In a later genetic analysis, a missense DCLRE1C variant was associated with V-gene and J-gene trimming of TCR beta chains, and the association was replicated in an independent cohort. It was suggested by the authors that the approach could potentially be generalized to other disease states and immunological phenotypes. A total of about 180 TCR beta chains were listed by the study as associated with cytomegalovirus. Roughly uniform sequencing depth across donors was assumed in presence/absence analyses, although this assumption may not hold. About 17 rarely observed V segments, including chromosome 9 orphons, were excluded from the earlier analysis of just under 600 of the donors because counts were too low. When HLA alleles, especially DR and DQ, strongly co-occurred, attributing TCR associations to individual alleles was difficult. In an earlier analysis of about 600 of the donors, most TCR beta V segments appeared in productive rearrangements about 90% or about 30% of the time, broadly matching IMGT annotations.

The cohort was made up of 650 to 700 healthy bone marrow donors. At the time of sampling, all cohort members were nominally healthy, though unrecorded immune exposures were likely present. The donor was CMV seronegative and was included in the group of 352 seronegative cohort members. A peripheral blood sample was collected from each donor, and TCR beta sequencing was performed on peripheral blood mononuclear cells. The Qiagen DNeasy Blood Extraction Kit was used to extract genomic DNA from the blood cell samples. The rearranged chain carries TRBV29-1 and TRBJ2-1, with TRBD2 identical over 7 junction bases. Sequencing input: PBMCs. This clonotype originated in a middle-aged woman in good health and CMV-seronegative. The CDR3 loop reads CSVEKRDGYNEQFF. At the DNA level, the sequence is TGCAGCGTTGAAAAGCGGGATGGATACAATGAGCAGTTCTTC.